This TCR beta chain was recovered during a study of blood T cell repertoires in COVID-19. CDR1 SGHRS and CDR2 YFSETQ come from the germline V gene. This CDR3 is built from 12 residues. Per the study methods: Reference gene primers were amplified, and this amplification served to estimate nucleated cell counts. Profiled with immunoSEQ multiplex PCR; TCRdb holds only in-frame clones, not every one. V, J and clone size are those of that table, while D and trimming were read from the DNA. The data show 150,000 to 200,000 clones, just over 85% seen once. This sequence joins TRBV5-1 and TRBJ2-7; 9 positions agree with TRBD2. This clonotype was sampled from a woman under 30 who had recovered from COVID-19. The sample taken for sequencing was PBMCs or T cells enriched from blood (not recorded which). CDR3: CPRAGGANEQYF. The CDR3 region has the DNA TGCCCCCGCGCGGGGGGGGCCAACGAGCAGTACTTC.